The present TCR beta chain was sequenced within a study of blood T cell repertoires in COVID-19. V was trimmed by 4 bases and J by 5 bases, leaving 12 bases between them. This CDR3 is 14 amino acids long. Germline V gene data show CDR1 as SGDLS and CDR2 as YYNGEE. Generated by immunoSEQ multiplex PCR, the TCRdb table keeps only in-frame clones and is missing some. The table records 40,000 to 50,000 clones, around 80% of them present only once. The chain couples TRBV9 to TRBJ1-4; D is unresolved. Source material: peripheral blood. The source of this sequence is a middle-aged man with active or convalescent COVID-19. As DNA, the CDR3 is TGTGCCAGCAGCCCCTACGACTCAAATGAAAAACTGTTTTTT. Translation gives CASSPYDSNEKLFF.